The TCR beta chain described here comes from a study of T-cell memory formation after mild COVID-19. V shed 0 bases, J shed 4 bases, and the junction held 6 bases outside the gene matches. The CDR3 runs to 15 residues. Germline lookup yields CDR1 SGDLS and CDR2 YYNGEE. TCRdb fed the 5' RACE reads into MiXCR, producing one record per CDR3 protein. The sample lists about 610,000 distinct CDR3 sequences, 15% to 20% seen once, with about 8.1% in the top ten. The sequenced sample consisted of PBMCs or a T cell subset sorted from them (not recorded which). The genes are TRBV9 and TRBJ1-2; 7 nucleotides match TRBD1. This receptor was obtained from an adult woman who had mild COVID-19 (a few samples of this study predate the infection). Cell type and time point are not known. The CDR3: CASSVAEGAIYGYTF. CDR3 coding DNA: TGTGCCAGCAGCGTAGCCGAGGGGGCGATCTATGGCTACACCTTC.